The rows below give T cell receptor beta chains drawn from one sample of a study of identical twins. TCRdb reprocessed the 5' RACE reads via MiXCR and lists one record per CDR3 protein. The sample has approximately 500,000 distinct CDR3 sequences, 13% to 15% seen once. The same specimen was also included in a second study, on yellow fever vaccine responses in identical twins.

Sequencing was performed on CD4+ T cells sorted from blood. These receptors were obtained from a woman between 18 and 29 years old in good health. Each CDR3 is given with its conserved first and last residue. A D gene is named only where the DNA matches it firmly. Where a row states a size, it is once, few, many or the class of an expanded clone; other rows omit it.

TRBD1 few TRBJ1-1 TRBV7-9 CASSARQGGYTEAFF TGTGCCAGCAGCGCTCGACAGGGCGGGTACACTGAAGCTTTCTTT
TRBD2 - TRBJ2-3 TRBV4-2 CASSQDQSSGGNTQYF TGTGCCAGCAGCCAAGATCAGTCTAGCGGGGGGAATACGCAGTATTTT
- - TRBJ2-3 TRBV15 CATTRRWGAGDTQYF TGTGCCACCACCCGGAGGTGGGGTGCTGGCGATACGCAGTATTTT
TRBD2 many TRBJ2-3 TRBV12-3/TRBV12-4 CASSFGGATDTQYF TGTGCCAGCAGTTTCGGGGGGGCCACAGATACGCAGTATTTT
TRBD1 many TRBJ2-7 TRBV3-1 CASSQLRDSGDEQYF TGTGCCAGCAGCCAACTCCGGGACAGTGGAGACGAGCAGTACTTC
- many TRBJ2-1 TRBV20-1 CSARALEYNEQFF TGCAGTGCTAGAGCACTAGAGTACAATGAGCAGTTCTTC
TRBD2 - TRBJ2-7 TRBV12-3/TRBV12-4 CASGGGFRARYEQYF TGTGCCAGCGGGGGGGGATTTCGGGCCCGCTACGAGCAGTACTTC
TRBD2 few TRBJ2-3 TRBV11-1 CASSLYGTAGLAGEDTQYF TGTGCCAGCAGCTTATACGGGACGGCGGGACTAGCGGGAGAGGATACGCAGTATTTT
- few TRBJ2-3 TRBV3-1 CASSQDPGFTDTQYF TGTGCCAGCAGCCAAGATCCCGGGTTCACAGATACGCAGTATTTT
- - TRBJ2-7 TRBV20-1 CSARDDPTGPVEQYF TGCAGTGCTAGAGATGACCCGACAGGCCCAGTCGAGCAGTACTTC
TRBD2 few TRBJ2-3 TRBV4-2 CASSQVSLAGSDTQYF TGTGCCAGCAGCCAAGTTTCCCTAGCGGGTTCGGATACGCAGTATTTT
- few TRBJ2-2 TRBV4-1 CASSQGQEDSGELFF TGCGCCAGCAGCCAAGGACAGGAGGACTCCGGGGAGCTGTTTTTT
TRBD2 few TRBJ2-2 TRBV12-3/TRBV12-4 CASSFFSGGTNTGELFF TGTGCCAGCAGTTTTTTTAGCGGGGGGACGAACACCGGGGAGCTGTTTTTT
TRBD1 - TRBJ1-5 TRBV19 CASSIGRGAKGSNQPQHF TGTGCCAGTAGTATAGGCAGGGGGGCGAAGGGTAGCAATCAGCCCCAGCATTTT
- - TRBJ2-2 TRBV20-1 CSARPPGTGELFF TGCAGTGCTAGACCCCCGGGCACCGGGGAGCTGTTTTTT
TRBD1 - TRBJ2-7 TRBV25-1 CASSHTRGTGTYEQYF TGTGCCAGCAGTCATACCAGGGGGACAGGGACCTACGAGCAGTACTTC
- few TRBJ2-3 TRBV20-1 CSAQPRGGLRTDTQYF TGCAGTGCCCAACCTAGGGGGGGGCTTCGCACAGATACGCAGTATTTT
TRBD2 few TRBJ2-1 TRBV5-1 CASSTGTSGTGEQFF TGCGCCAGCAGCACCGGGACTAGCGGGACGGGTGAGCAGTTCTTC
- - TRBJ2-3 TRBV12-3/TRBV12-4 CASSTDWDTDTQYF TGTGCCAGCAGCACGGACTGGGACACAGATACGCAGTATTTT
- - TRBJ2-1 TRBV11-3 CATRIWQEGLDEQFF TGTGCCACCAGAATATGGCAGGAGGGCCTCGATGAGCAGTTCTTC
- many TRBJ2-3 TRBV24-1 CATTGRATDTQYF TGTGCCACCACTGGGCGGGCGACAGATACGCAGTATTTT
- few TRBJ2-3 TRBV7-3 CASSWGGIKDTQYF TGTGCCAGCAGCTGGGGGGGCATAAAAGATACGCAGTATTTT
- few TRBJ2-7 TRBV28 CATYRVGYEQYF TGTGCCACCTACAGGGTAGGCTACGAGCAGTACTTC
TRBD1 few TRBJ2-5 TRBV11-1 CASSLAKGGRGHQETQYF TGTGCCAGCAGCTTAGCGAAGGGAGGCAGGGGGCATCAAGAGACCCAGTACTTC
- - TRBJ2-3 TRBV12-3/TRBV12-4 CASSQVGGTDTQYF TGTGCCAGCAGCCAAGTAGGAGGCACAGATACGCAGTATTTT
- few TRBJ2-1 TRBV7-3 CASSLTSVNEQFF TGTGCCAGCAGCTTAACGTCAGTCAATGAGCAGTTCTTC
TRBD1 few TRBJ2-7 TRBV12-3/TRBV12-4 CASSVQGALGNEQYF TGTGCCAGCAGTGTTCAGGGGGCGCTTGGTAACGAGCAGTACTTC
- many TRBJ2-3 TRBV10-3 CAIRAGASTDTQYF TGTGCCATCAGGGCAGGGGCCAGCACAGATACGCAGTATTTT